This T cell receptor (beta chain) comes out of a study of graft-versus-host responses after intestinal transplantation. At the level of the study: Every one of the recipients received anti-thymocyte globulin induction and afterwards took tacrolimus and steroids for roughly three years.

There are 15 residues in the CDR3. The V end was cut by 0 bases, the J end by 0 bases, with 6 bases between. In germline, CDR1 is PRHDT, CDR2 FYEKMQ (reference sequence). Graft tissue processing released intraepithelial and lamina propria lymphocytes. Clones were read by immunoSEQ multiplex PCR, and TCRdb kept only the in-frame ones, dropping some. The sample has roughly 3,000 clones, 75% to 85% seen once; the top ten hold approximately 6.7%. The chain links TRBV13 to TRBJ2-1, with a weak D call TRBD2 (5 bases). The receptor was derived from a human patient who received an intestinal transplant, so some T cells may come from the graft donor. The specimen was ileum tissue, collected around 17 and 22 days after intestinal transplantation. CDR3 sequence reads: CASSLGGSSYNEQFF. The CDR3 nucleotides are TGTGCCAGCAGCTTAGGGGGGAGCTCCTACAATGAGCAGTTCTTC.